This T cell receptor (beta chain) was captured by sequencing in a study of shared clonotypes between healthy human individuals. Sequencing was performed with immunoSEQ multiplex PCR; in TCRdb, only in-frame clones are kept and a portion is missing. Of about 2 million clones in the sample, about 95% were seen once. V was pared by 1 base and J by 4 bases, with 13 bases between. Germline V gene sequence: CDR1 SEHNR, CDR2 FQNEAQ (reference sequence). The CDR3 has 15 residues. Nashville, Tennessee was home to all donors, who were Caucasian adults. In its sample, this clone was seen once. The source material was naive CD4+ T cells sorted from blood. Described subset: CD45RA+ positively selected. The TCR was taken from a man younger than 35 in good health. The chain carries TRBV7-9 and TRBJ2-5; D may be TRBD1 (5 bases). The CDR3: CASSLVGPVGETQYF. CDR3 in DNA: TGTGCCAGCAGCTTAGTGGGGCCTGTGGGAGAGACCCAGTACTTC. The whole variable domain, filled in from reference TRBV7-9 and TRBJ2-5, reads DTGVSQNPRHKITKRGQNVTFRCDPISEHNRLYWYRQTLGQGPEFLTYFQNEAQLEKSRLLSDRFSAERPKGSFSTLEIQRTEQGDSAMYLCASSLVGPVGETQYFGPGTRLLVL.